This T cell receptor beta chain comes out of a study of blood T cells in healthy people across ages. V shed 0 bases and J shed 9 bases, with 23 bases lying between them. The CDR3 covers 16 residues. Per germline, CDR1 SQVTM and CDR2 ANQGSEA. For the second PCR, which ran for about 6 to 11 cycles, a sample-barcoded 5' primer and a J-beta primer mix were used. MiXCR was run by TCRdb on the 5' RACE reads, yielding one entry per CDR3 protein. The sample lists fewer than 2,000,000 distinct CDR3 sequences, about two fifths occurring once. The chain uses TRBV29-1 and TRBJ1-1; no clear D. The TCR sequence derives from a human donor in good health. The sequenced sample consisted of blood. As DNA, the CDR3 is TGCAGCGTTGAAGAGTGGAACATGGAGGGTTGGCCCCAAGCTTTCTTT. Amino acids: CSVEEWNMEGWPQAFF.